A selection of T cell receptor beta chains follows, all from one sample in a study of T-cell memory formation after mild COVID-19. MiXCR was run by TCRdb on the 5' RACE reads, yielding one entry per CDR3 protein. The table lists 40,000 to 60,000 distinct CDR3 sequences, 25% to 30% of them singletons, with about 39% in the top ten. Sequencing input: PBMCs or a T cell subset sorted from them (not recorded which). The source of these receptors is a man aged 18 to 30 who had mild COVID-19 (a few samples of this study predate the infection). Cell type and time point are not known. Each CDR3 is given with its conserved first and last residue. The D gene is left open where the match is weak. Clone size, where shown, is once, few, many, or a class for clones that have expanded.

CDR3 | DNA | V | D | size | J
CASSYSRLSGNTIYF | TGTGCCAGCAGTTACTCGAGACTCTCTGGAAACACCATATATTTT | TRBV6-6 | - | - | TRBJ1-3
CASSLTHTEAFF | TGCGCCAGCAGCTTAACTCACACTGAAGCTTTCTTT | TRBV5-1 | - | - | TRBJ1-1
CASSQEPILAGSYEQYF | TGTGCCAGCAGCCAAGAACCCATCCTAGCGGGTTCGTACGAGCAGTACTTC | TRBV4-2 | TRBD2 | few | TRBJ2-7
CASSGGLAGSDTQYF | TGTGCCAGCAGCGGGGGACTAGCGGGCTCAGATACGCAGTATTTT | TRBV9 | TRBD2 | - | TRBJ2-3
CASSQERSVGYYGYTF | TGCGCCAGCAGCCAAGAAAGGTCGGTAGGATACTATGGCTACACCTTC | TRBV4-3 | - | - | TRBJ1-2
CASSSWTKRNEQFF | TGTGCCAGCAGCTCTTGGACTAAGCGGAATGAGCAGTTCTTC | TRBV7-6 | - | - | TRBJ2-1
CASSVTGSGAQETQYF | TGTGCCAGCAGCGTCACCGGAAGCGGGGCCCAAGAGACCCAGTACTTC | TRBV7-2 | TRBD2 | - | TRBJ2-5
CASSPEGVGSAYSNQPQHF | TGTGCCAGCTCACCAGAAGGAGTCGGGTCGGCTTATAGCAATCAGCCCCAGCATTTT | TRBV18 | - | - | TRBJ1-5
CASSLDRQEVYGYTF | TGTGCCAGCAGCTTAGATAGGCAGGAGGTCTATGGCTACACCTTC | TRBV7-9 | - | few | TRBJ1-2
CASSQDTGGSRDTQYF | TGTGCCAGCAGCCAAGATACGGGGGGGAGCAGAGATACGCAGTATTTT | TRBV4-2 | TRBD2 | - | TRBJ2-3
CASSLLHEQFF | TGTGCCAGCAGTTTGTTACATGAGCAGTTCTTC | TRBV12-3/TRBV12-4 | - | - | TRBJ2-1
CASSLRGGWLTDTQYF | TGTGCCAGCAGCTTAAGAGGGGGGTGGCTCACAGATACGCAGTATTTT | TRBV7-2 | - | - | TRBJ2-3
CASSEWRGAPDTQYF | TGTGCCAGCAGTGAATGGCGGGGCGCCCCAGATACGCAGTATTTT | TRBV2 | - | - | TRBJ2-3
CASSWDRGANQPQHF | TGTGCCAGCAGTTGGGACAGGGGGGCGAATCAGCCCCAGCATTTT | TRBV6-2/TRBV6-3 | TRBD1 | - | TRBJ1-5
CASSLSGGATNEQFF | TGTGCCAGCAGCCTCAGCGGGGGGGCGACGAATGAGCAGTTCTTC | TRBV7-9 | TRBD2 | - | TRBJ2-1
CASSVDYRGASGYTF | TGTGCCAGCAGCGTAGATTACAGGGGAGCTTCAGGCTACACCTTC | TRBV9 | TRBD1 | - | TRBJ1-2
CASSRNWDPSSYNEQFF | TGCGCCAGCAGCCGCAACTGGGACCCGAGCTCCTACAATGAGCAGTTCTTC | TRBV4-3 | - | few | TRBJ2-1
CASSHERGAPYNEQFF | TGTGCCAGCAGCCACGAGCGGGGGGCCCCCTACAATGAGCAGTTCTTC | TRBV7-2 | TRBD2 | few | TRBJ2-1
CASSQEGVYSQPQHF | TGCGCCAGCAGCCAAGAAGGGGTTTACTCTCAGCCCCAGCATTTT | TRBV4-1 | - | few | TRBJ1-5
CSAPDRDLEQYF | TGCAGTGCCCCCGACAGGGACCTCGAGCAGTACTTC | TRBV20-1 | TRBD1 | many | TRBJ2-7
CASSVTSGGQETQYF | TGTGCCAGCAGTGTGACTAGCGGGGGGCAAGAGACCCAGTACTTC | TRBV6-2/TRBV6-3 | TRBD2 | - | TRBJ2-5
CASSLWDSETQYF | TGTGCCAGCAGCTTATGGGACTCAGAGACCCAGTACTTC | TRBV7-2 | - | - | TRBJ2-5
CASGTPGAFF | TGTGCCAGCGGAACTCCTGGGGCTTTCTTT | TRBV12-3/TRBV12-4 | - | few | TRBJ1-1
CASSPGQVNSYEQYF | TGTGCCAGCAGCCCCGGACAGGTCAATAGCTACGAGCAGTACTTC | TRBV7-2 | TRBD1 | few | TRBJ2-7
CASRTGIEQFF | TGTGCCAGCAGGACAGGGATCGAGCAGTTCTTC | TRBV27 | TRBD1 | few | TRBJ2-1
CASSQSGLAFANTGELFF | TGCGCCAGCAGCCAATCGGGACTAGCGTTCGCGAACACCGGGGAGCTGTTTTTT | TRBV4-1 | TRBD2 | - | TRBJ2-2
CASSGQGVEAFF | TGTGCCAGCAGCGGACAAGGGGTTGAAGCTTTCTTT | TRBV9 | - | few | TRBJ1-1
CASSSRGFARGQFF | TGTGCCAGCAGTTCCCGCGGGTTTGCGCGGGGGCAGTTCTTC | TRBV6-5 | - | - | TRBJ2-1
CASSSGTNGGAGELFF | TGCGCCAGCAGCTCGGGGACCAACGGAGGGGCCGGGGAGCTGTTTTTT | TRBV5-1 | - | few | TRBJ2-2
CASNRQGANTDTQYF | TGCGCCAGCAACAGACAGGGGGCCAACACAGATACGCAGTATTTT | TRBV5-1 | TRBD1 | - | TRBJ2-3
CASSFRGDTDTQYF | TGTGCCAGCAGTTTCAGGGGTGACACAGATACGCAGTATTTT | TRBV27 | - | - | TRBJ2-3
CASRGDGANVLTF | TGTGCCAGCAGGGGAGACGGGGCCAACGTCCTGACTTTC | TRBV28 | - | - | TRBJ2-6
CASSPGANTGELFF | TGTGCCAGCAGCCCAGGGGCGAACACCGGGGAGCTGTTTTTT | TRBV12-3/TRBV12-4 | - | - | TRBJ2-2
CASSGSGGYSNQPQHF | TGTGCCAGCAGTGGATCGGGGGGTTATAGCAATCAGCCCCAGCATTTT | TRBV6-2/TRBV6-3 | - | - | TRBJ1-5
CASSLTIVGELFF | TGCGCCAGCAGCTTGACGATAGTCGGGGAGCTGTTTTTT | TRBV5-1 | - | - | TRBJ2-2
CASSLNPWGGSYEQYF | TGTGCCAGCAGCTTGAACCCTTGGGGGGGCTCCTACGAGCAGTACTTC | TRBV27 | TRBD2 | - | TRBJ2-7
CASSHLAGNTDTQYF | TGTGCCAGCAGCCACTTAGCGGGGAACACAGATACGCAGTATTTT | TRBV27 | TRBD2 | - | TRBJ2-3
CSARPEGPNIQYF | TGCAGTGCTAGACCGGAGGGGCCAAACATTCAGTACTTC | TRBV20-1 | - | few | TRBJ2-4
CASSRRGRIYGYTF | TGTGCCAGCAGCCGCAGGGGGCGGATTTATGGCTACACCTTC | TRBV12-3/TRBV12-4 | TRBD1 | few | TRBJ1-2
CASSQPPGGPNTGELFF | TGCGCCAGCAGCCAGCCTCCAGGGGGTCCGAACACCGGGGAGCTGTTTTTT | TRBV4-1 | TRBD1 | medium-sized | TRBJ2-2
CASSRTGLPDTQYF | TGTGCCAGCAGCCGGACAGGATTGCCAGATACGCAGTATTTT | TRBV3-1 | TRBD1 | few | TRBJ2-3
CAIRAADANYGYTF | TGTGCCATCCGAGCGGCAGACGCTAACTATGGCTACACCTTC | TRBV10-3 | - | - | TRBJ1-2
CASSPWTGYNEQFF | TGTGCCAGCAGCCCCTGGACAGGTTACAATGAGCAGTTCTTC | TRBV5-4 | TRBD1 | - | TRBJ2-1
CASLKVTGGGPHTDTQYF | TGTGCCAGCCTCAAGGTTACTGGCGGGGGGCCTCACACAGATACGCAGTATTTT | TRBV27 | TRBD2 | - | TRBJ2-3
CASSLSKTGYGYTF | TGTGCCAGCAGTTTATCGAAAACCGGGTATGGCTACACCTTC | TRBV27 | - | few | TRBJ1-2
CSARDGRLTDTQYF | TGCAGTGCTAGAGACGGCCGATTGACAGATACGCAGTATTTT | TRBV20-1 | - | few | TRBJ2-3
CASSRGLAGARNEQFF | TGCGCCAGCAGCAGAGGACTAGCGGGGGCAAGGAATGAGCAGTTCTTC | TRBV5-1 | TRBD2 | - | TRBJ2-1
CASSYGTGAEAFF | TGTGCCAGCAGTTACGGGACAGGGGCTGAAGCTTTCTTT | TRBV6-5 | TRBD1 | - | TRBJ1-1